This T cell receptor (beta chain) was found in a study of PD-1 blockade in classical Hodgkin lymphoma. Trimming took 4 bases from V and 3 from J; bases not matched to a gene: 6. From germline, CDR1 is SGHVS and CDR2 FNYEAQ. The length of the CDR3 is 15 residues. Points on this clone: Its antigen is still unknown.

Every patient experienced relapse after autologous stem cell transplantation, and brentuximab vedotin exposure varied. Profiled with immunoSEQ multiplex PCR; TCRdb holds only in-frame clones, not every one. The sample lists roughly 38,000 clones; 86% were seen once. Regarding the study as a whole: TCR diversity at baseline was reported to be reduced in newly diagnosed patients relative to healthy donors. What caused the repertoire differences, perhaps disease activity or prior therapy, remains undefined. Diversity in CD4+ TCRs, unlike that measured in CD8+ TCRs, had risen significantly by C4D1.

The chain is built from TRBV7-6 and TRBJ2-1; 7 bases are a match to TRBD1. This receptor was taken from a human donor with classical Hodgkin lymphoma. This specimen consisted of peripheral blood mononuclear cells (PBMCs), obtained before the second cycle of nivolumab. The CDR3 loop reads CASSSLYRGYNEQFF. CDR3 sequence (DNA): TGTGCCAGCAGCTCGCTCTACAGGGGCTACAATGAGCAGTTCTTC.